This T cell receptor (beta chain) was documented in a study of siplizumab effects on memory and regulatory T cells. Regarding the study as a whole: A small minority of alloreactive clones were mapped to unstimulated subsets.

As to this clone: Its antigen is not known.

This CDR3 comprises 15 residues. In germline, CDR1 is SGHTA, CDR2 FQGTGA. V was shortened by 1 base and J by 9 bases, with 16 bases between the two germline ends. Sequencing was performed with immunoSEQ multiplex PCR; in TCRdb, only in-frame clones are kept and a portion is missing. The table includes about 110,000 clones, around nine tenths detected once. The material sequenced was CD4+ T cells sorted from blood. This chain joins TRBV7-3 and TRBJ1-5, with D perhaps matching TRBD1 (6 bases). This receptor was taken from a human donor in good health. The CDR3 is CASSLMGGDRRPQHF. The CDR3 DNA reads TGTGCCAGCAGCTTAATGGGCGGAGACAGGAGGCCCCAGCATTTT.